This entry lists 9 T cell receptor beta chains sequenced from one sample in a study of blood T cell repertoires in COVID-19. The repertoire was sequenced with immunoSEQ multiplex PCR; TCRdb's copy has only in-frame clones and lacks some. Among 250,000 to 300,000 clones listed, about 86% were seen once. Material: peripheral blood. The receptors derive from a man aged 18 to 30 with active or convalescent COVID-19.

This chain connects TRBV10-3 to TRBJ2-5, with 11 bases aligning to TRBD1. The V and J ends lost 4 bases and 4 bases, in that order; junction bases with no gene match: 2. The germline V gene encodes CDR1 ENHRY and CDR2 SYGVKD. This CDR3 spans 14 amino acids. CDR3 nucleotide sequence: TGTGCCATCAGTGCCGGGACAGGGGGAGAGACCCAGTACTTC. Translating it yields CAISAGTGGETQYF.

In regard to this clone: The sample carries other DNA sequences with the same CDR3. J is TRBJ2-7 and V is TRBV12-5; unclear D gene. V was clipped by 6 bases and J by 3 bases, with 6 bases between them. CDR1 and CDR2 (germline): LGHNT, FRNRAP. This CDR3 is 11 amino acids long. CDR3 nucleotides: TGTGCTAGTGGCCCCCTCTACGAGCAGTACTTC. It is translated as CASGPLYEQYF.

The gene calls are TRBV12-3 or TRBV12-4 and TRBJ1-6; D not resolved. This CDR3 comprises 13 residues. V shed 3 bases and J shed 12 bases, with 12 bases lying between them. CDR3 in amino acids: CASSFNREVPLHF. CDR3 coding DNA: TGTGCCAGCAGTTTTAATCGGGAGGTACCCCTCCACTTT.

The chain couples TRBV9 to TRBJ1-3; D gene unclear. The V gene lost 0 bases and the J gene lost 0 bases, with 7 bases spanning the gap. Germline CDR1 reads SGDLS; CDR2 reads YYNGEE. This CDR3 region has 15 residues. The CDR3 sequence: CASSVDPSSGNTIYF. DNA of the CDR3: TGTGCCAGCAGCGTAGACCCGAGCTCTGGAAACACCATATATTTT.

The V and J genes are TRBV9 and TRBJ2-1, with 10 nucleotides matching TRBD2. CDR3 length: 14 residues. From germline, CDR1 is SGDLS and CDR2 YYNGEE. V was clipped by 3 bases and J by 9 bases; unmatched bases: 6. The CDR3 nucleotides are TGTGCCAGCAGCGCTAGCGGGAGAATAGGTGAGCAGTTCTTC. Translated, it gives CASSASGRIGEQFF.

The count of this clone is one. The chain's CDR3 is CASSPSPGSGQPQHF. The CDR3 bases are TGTGCCAGCTCACCATCTCCGGGGTCAGGACAGCCCCAGCATTTT. The chain joins TRBV18 to TRBJ1-5; the D is unclear. Trimming pared 2 bases from V and 7 bases from J, leaving 15 bases between. CDR3 length: 15 residues. Germline loops: CDR1 KGHSH, CDR2 LQKENI.

The chain combines TRBV6-5 with TRBJ2-7; 7 bases are shared with TRBD2. Trimming removed 4 bases from V and 6 bases from J; junction bases left unmatched: 3. Germline V gene lookup returns CDR1 MNHEY and CDR2 SVGAGI. The CDR3 sequence is 12 residues long. Written as DNA, the CDR3 is TGTGCCAGCAGTTTCGGGGGGTCCGAGCAGTACTTC. It encodes CASSFGGSEQYF.

The chain is built from TRBV3-1 (or the pseudogene TRBV3-2) and TRBJ1-2; D uncertain. This CDR3 contains 12 residues. V was clipped by 6 bases and J by 8 bases, with 13 bases between them. CDR1 is LGHDT, CDR2 YNNKEL, per germline (reference sequence). CDR3 amino acids: CASSRDRGGYTF. The CDR3 DNA reads as TGTGCCAGCAGTCGAGACCGAGGGGGCTACACCTTC.

The chain uses TRBV6-5 and TRBJ2-7; TRBD1 might be the D (5 bases). Germline CDR1 and CDR2: MNHEY and SVGAGI. V lost 4 bases and J 3 bases, leaving 10 bases between the germline ends. CDR3 length equals 13 residues. CDR3 coding DNA: TGTGCCAGCAGTTCCCAGGGTGTCTACGAGCAGTACTTC. Its translation is CASSSQGVYEQYF.